This TCR beta chain came from a study of cytomegalovirus exposure and HLA in healthy donors. Whole-study findings and limits: Later on, a genetic analysis was performed. It linked a missense variant in DCLRE1C with V- and J-gene trimming of TCR beta. About 87% or about 30% of the time was how often most TCR beta V segments were productive, according to an earlier analysis. The authors listed 180 or so TCR beta chains as cytomegalovirus-associated.

As to this clone: Its antigen is not known.

Germline V lookup: CDR1 MNHEY, CDR2 SVGAGI. CDR3 length: 15 amino acids. The trim removed 5 bases at V and 0 bases at J, leaving 4 bases unmatched. Primers for the PCR totalled 60 Vbeta and 13 Jbeta. Sequenced by immunoSEQ multiplex PCR; TCRdb stores in-frame clones only, minus some. This table holds about 150,000 clones. At the time of sampling, donors were nominally healthy, though unrecorded immune exposures were likely. This sequence originates from a woman aged 45-59 years in good health and CMV-seronegative. The chain links TRBV6-5 to TRBJ1-5, with 7 bases fitting TRBD1. The sample comprised PBMCs. The CDR3 region is CASSRTGHSNQPQHF. The CDR3 bases are TGTGCCAGCAGTCGGACAGGCCATAGCAATCAGCCCCAGCATTTT.